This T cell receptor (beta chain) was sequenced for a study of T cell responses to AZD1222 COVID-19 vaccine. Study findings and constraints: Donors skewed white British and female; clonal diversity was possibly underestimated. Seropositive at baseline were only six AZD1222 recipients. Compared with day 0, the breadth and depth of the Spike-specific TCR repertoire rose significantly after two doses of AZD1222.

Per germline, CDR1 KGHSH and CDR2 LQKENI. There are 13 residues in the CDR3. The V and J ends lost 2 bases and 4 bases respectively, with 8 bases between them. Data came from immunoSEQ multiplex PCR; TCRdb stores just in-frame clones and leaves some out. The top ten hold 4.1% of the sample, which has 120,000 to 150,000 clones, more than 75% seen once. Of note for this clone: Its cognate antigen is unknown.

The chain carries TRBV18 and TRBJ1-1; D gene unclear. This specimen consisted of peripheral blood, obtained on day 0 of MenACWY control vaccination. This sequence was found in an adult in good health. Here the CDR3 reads CASSPGVRTEAFF. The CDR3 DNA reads TGTGCCAGCTCACCAGGGGTACGCACTGAAGCTTTCTTT.